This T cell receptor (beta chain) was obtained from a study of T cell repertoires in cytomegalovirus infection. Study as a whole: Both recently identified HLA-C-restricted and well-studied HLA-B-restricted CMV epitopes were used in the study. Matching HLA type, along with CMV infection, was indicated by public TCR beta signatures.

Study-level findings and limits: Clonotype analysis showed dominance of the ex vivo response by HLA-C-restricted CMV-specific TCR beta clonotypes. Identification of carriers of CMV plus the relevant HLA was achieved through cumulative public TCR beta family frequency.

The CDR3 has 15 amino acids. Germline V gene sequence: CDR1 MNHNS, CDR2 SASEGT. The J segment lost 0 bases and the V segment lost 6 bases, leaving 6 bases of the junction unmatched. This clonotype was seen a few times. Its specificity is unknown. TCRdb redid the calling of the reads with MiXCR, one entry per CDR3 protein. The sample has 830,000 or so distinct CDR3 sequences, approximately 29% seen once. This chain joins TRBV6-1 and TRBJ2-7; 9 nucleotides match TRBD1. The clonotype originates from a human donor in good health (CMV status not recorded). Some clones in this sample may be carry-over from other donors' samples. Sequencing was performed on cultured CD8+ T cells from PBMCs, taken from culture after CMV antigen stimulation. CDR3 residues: CASSGTGLGSYEQYV. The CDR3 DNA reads TGTGCCAGCAGCGGGACAGGGTTGGGCTCCTACGAGCAGTACGTC.